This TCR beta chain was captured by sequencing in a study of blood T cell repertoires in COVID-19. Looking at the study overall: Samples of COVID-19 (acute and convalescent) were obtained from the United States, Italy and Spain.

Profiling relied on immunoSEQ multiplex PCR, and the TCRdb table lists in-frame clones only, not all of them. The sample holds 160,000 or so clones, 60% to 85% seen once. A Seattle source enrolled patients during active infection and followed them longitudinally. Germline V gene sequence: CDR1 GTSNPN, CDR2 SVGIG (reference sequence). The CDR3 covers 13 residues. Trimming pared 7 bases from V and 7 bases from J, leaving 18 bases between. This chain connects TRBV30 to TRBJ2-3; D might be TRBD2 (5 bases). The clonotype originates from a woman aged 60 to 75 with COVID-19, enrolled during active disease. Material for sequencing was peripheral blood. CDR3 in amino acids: CAFADSHTHTQYF. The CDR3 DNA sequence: TGTGCCTTCGCGGACTCTCACACGCATACGCAGTATTTT.